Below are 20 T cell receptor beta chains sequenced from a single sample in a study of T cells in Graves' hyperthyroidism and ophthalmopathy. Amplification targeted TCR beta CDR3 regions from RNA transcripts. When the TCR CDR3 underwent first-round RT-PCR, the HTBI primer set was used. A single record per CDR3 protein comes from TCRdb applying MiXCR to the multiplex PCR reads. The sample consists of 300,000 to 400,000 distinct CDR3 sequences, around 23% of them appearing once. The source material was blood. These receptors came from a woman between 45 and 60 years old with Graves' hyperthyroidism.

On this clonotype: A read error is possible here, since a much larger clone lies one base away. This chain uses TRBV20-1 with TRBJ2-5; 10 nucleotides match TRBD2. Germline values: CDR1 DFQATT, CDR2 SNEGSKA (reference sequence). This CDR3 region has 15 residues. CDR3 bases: TGCAGTGCTAGTTTAGCGGGGGGTAACCAAGAGGCCCAGTACTTC. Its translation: CSASLAGGNQEAQYF.

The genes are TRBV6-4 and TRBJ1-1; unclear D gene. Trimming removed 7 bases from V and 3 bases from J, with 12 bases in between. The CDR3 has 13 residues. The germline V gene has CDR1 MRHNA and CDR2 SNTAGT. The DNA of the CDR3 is TGTGCCAGCACCCTAGGTTTGCACACTGAAGCTTTCTTT. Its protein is CASTLGLHTEAFF.

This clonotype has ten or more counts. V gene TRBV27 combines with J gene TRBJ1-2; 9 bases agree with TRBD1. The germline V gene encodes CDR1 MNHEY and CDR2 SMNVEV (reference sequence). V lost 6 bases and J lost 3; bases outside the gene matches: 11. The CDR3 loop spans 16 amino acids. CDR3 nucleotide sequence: TGTGCCAGCAGACCTAAAAACAGGGGGCGCGACTATGGCTACACCTTC. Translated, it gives CASRPKNRGRDYGYTF.

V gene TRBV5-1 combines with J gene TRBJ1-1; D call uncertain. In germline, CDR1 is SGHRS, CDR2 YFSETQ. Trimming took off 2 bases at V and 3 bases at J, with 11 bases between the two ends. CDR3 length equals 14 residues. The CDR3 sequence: CASSFRGGDTEAFF. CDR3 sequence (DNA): TGCGCCAGCAGCTTTCGGGGAGGAGACACTGAAGCTTTCTTT.

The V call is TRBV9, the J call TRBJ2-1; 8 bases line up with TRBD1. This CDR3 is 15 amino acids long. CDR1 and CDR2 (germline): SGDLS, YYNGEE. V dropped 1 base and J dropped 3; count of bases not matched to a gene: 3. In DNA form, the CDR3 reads TGTGCCAGCAGCGTACTTACAGGGGGCTACAATGAGCAGTTCTTC. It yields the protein CASSVLTGGYNEQFF.

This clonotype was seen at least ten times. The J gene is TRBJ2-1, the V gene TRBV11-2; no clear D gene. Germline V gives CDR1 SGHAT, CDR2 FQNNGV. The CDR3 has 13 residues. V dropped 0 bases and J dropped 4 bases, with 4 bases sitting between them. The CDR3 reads CASSLEAYNEQFF. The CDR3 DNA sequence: TGTGCCAGCAGCTTAGAAGCGTACAATGAGCAGTTCTTC.

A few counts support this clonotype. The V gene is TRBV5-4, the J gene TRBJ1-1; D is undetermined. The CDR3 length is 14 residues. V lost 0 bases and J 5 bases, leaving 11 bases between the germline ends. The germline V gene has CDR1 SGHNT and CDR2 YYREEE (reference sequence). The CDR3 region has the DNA TGTGCCAGCAGCTTGGAGGCTAAATCGACTGAAGCTTTCTTT. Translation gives CASSLEAKSTEAFF.

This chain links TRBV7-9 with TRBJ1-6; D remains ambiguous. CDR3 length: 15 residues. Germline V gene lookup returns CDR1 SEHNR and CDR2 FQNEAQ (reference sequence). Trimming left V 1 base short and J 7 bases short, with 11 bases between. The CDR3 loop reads CASSLETGGNSPLHF. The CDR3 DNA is TGTGCCAGCAGCTTAGAGACGGGAGGGAATTCACCCCTCCACTTT.

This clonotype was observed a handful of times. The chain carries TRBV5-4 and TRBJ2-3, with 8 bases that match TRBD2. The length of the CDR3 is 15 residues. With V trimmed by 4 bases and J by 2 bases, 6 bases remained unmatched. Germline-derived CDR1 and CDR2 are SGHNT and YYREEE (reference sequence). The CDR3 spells CASSRSGGVTDTQYF. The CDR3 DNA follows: TGTGCCAGCAGCCGAAGCGGGGGCGTCACAGATACGCAGTATTTT.

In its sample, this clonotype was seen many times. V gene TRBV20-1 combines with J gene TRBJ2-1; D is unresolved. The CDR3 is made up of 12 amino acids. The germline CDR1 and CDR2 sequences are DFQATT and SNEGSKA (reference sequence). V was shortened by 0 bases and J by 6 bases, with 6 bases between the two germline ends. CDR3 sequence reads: CSAREASNEQFF. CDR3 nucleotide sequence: TGCAGTGCTAGAGAGGCTAGCAATGAGCAGTTCTTC.

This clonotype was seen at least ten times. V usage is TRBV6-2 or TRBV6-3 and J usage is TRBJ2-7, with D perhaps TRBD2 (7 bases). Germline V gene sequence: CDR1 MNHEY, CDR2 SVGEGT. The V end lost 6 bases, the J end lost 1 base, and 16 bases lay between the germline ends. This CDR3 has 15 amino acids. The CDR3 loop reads CASRLSAGASYEQYF. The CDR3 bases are TGTGCCAGCAGACTTTCTGCGGGGGCTTCCTACGAGCAGTACTTC.

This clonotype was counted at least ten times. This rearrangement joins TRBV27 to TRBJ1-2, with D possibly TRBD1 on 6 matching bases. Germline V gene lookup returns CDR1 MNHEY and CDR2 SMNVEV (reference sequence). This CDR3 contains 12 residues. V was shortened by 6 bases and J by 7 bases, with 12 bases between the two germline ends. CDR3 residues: CASRQGALGYTF. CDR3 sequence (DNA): TGTGCCAGCAGACAGGGCGCGCTTGGCTACACCTTC.

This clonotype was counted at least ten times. The CDR3 DNA sequence: TGTGCCAGCAGTTACTCGGGGGGCCACCGAAGCTGGACGCAGTATTTT. Translated, it gives CASSYSGGHRSWTQYF. The rearrangement links TRBV6-5 to TRBJ2-3, with D perhaps being TRBD1 or TRBD2 (6 bases each). Trimming removed 0 bases at V and 9 bases at J, with 19 bases between. Germline V gives CDR1 MNHEY, CDR2 SVGAGI. This CDR3 has 16 amino acids.

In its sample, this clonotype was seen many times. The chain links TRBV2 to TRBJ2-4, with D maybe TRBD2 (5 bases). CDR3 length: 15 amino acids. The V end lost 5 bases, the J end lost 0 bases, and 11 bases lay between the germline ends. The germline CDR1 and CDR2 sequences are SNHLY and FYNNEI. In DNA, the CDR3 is TGTGCCAGCAGTCCCGGACTGGGAGCCAAAAACATTCAGTACTTC. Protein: CASSPGLGAKNIQYF.

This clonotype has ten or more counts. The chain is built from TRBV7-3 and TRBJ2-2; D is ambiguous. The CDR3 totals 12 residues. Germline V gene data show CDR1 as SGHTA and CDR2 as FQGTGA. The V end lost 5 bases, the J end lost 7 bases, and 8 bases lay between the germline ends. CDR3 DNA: TGTGCCAGCAGCACGAACGGCGGGGAGCTGTTTTTT. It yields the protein CASSTNGGELFF.

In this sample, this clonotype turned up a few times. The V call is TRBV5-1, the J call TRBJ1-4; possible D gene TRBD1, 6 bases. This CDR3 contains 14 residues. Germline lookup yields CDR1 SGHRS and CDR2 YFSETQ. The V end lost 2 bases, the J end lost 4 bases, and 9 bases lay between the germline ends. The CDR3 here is CASSFVGGNEKLFF. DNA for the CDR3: TGCGCCAGCAGCTTTGTAGGGGGTAATGAAAAACTGTTTTTT.

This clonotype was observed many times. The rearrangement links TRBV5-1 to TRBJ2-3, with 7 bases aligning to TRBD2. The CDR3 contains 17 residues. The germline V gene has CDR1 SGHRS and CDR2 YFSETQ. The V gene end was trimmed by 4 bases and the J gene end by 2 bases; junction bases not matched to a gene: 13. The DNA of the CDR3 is TGCGCCAGCAGCACCCTCGGGAGGCTAACGGACACAGATACGCAGTATTTT. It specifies CASSTLGRLTDTDTQYF.

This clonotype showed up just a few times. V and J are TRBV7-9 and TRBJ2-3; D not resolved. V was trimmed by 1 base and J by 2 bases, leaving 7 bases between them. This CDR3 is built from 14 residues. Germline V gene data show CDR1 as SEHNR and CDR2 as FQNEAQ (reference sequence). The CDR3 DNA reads TGTGCCAGCAGCTTAGTGGTCACCACAGATACGCAGTATTTT. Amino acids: CASSLVVTTDTQYF.

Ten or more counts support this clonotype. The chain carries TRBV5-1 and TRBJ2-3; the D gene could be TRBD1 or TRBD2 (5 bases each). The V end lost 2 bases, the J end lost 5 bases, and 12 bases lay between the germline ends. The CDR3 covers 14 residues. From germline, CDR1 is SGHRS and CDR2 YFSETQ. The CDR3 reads CASSLADQGDTQYF. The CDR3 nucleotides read TGCGCCAGCAGCTTAGCGGACCAGGGAGATACGCAGTATTTT.

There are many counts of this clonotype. CDR3 residues: CAWRGPGATEAFF. DNA of the CDR3: TGTGCCTGGAGGGGACCAGGGGCAACTGAAGCTTTCTTT. V gene TRBV30 combines with J gene TRBJ1-1; D might be TRBD1 (6 bases). Trimming took off 3 bases at V and 5 bases at J, with 13 bases between the two ends. This CDR3 region has 13 residues. Germline assignment: CDR1 GTSNPN and CDR2 SVGIG (reference sequence).